This T cell receptor beta chain was retrieved from a study of stem cell transplantation in POMP-related autoinflammatory disease. Across the study: The study hypothesized thymoproteasome defects skew the TRB repertoire via impaired CD8+ selection. Before transplant: CD4+ naive skewing, low CD8+ proportions, reduced cytokine secretion.

The repertoire was sequenced with immunoSEQ multiplex PCR; TCRdb's copy has only in-frame clones and lacks some. Among 9,900 or so clones, roughly 80% were seen once, and the ten largest hold about 4.6%. Study-wide results and limits: In PRAID patients, the number of distinct TRB V-J gene pairings was restricted.

V shed 2 bases and J shed 4 bases, with 2 bases lying between them. Germline assignment: CDR1 MNHEY and CDR2 SVGEGT. This CDR3 region has 11 residues. Details on this clone: Its antigen is not known.

This receptor was taken from a human patient with POMP-related autoinflammation and immune dysregulation (PRAID). Part of the T cell pool may stem from the graft donor. The sequencing here drew on CD4+ T cells from PBMCs, taken after stem cell transplantation. The chain links TRBV6-2 or TRBV6-3 to TRBJ2-5; the D is unclear. This chain's CDR3 is CASSYGETQYF. In DNA, the CDR3 is TGTGCCAGCAGTTACGGAGAGACCCAGTACTTC.